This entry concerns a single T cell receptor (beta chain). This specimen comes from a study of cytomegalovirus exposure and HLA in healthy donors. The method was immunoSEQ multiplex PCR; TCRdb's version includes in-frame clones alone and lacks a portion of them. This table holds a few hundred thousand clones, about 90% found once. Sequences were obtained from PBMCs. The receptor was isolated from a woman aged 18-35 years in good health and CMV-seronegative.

Written as DNA, the CDR3 is TGTGCCAGTCAAAGGGGGAGAGCGGCAACTTCGGAGCTGTTTTTT. Translating it yields CASQRGRAATSELFF. The rearrangement links TRBV27 to TRBJ2-2; D may be TRBD1 (6 bases). Germline loops: CDR1 MNHEY, CDR2 SMNVEV (reference sequence). The CDR3 has 15 amino acids. Trimming stripped 9 bases from V and 10 bases from J, with 24 bases between.